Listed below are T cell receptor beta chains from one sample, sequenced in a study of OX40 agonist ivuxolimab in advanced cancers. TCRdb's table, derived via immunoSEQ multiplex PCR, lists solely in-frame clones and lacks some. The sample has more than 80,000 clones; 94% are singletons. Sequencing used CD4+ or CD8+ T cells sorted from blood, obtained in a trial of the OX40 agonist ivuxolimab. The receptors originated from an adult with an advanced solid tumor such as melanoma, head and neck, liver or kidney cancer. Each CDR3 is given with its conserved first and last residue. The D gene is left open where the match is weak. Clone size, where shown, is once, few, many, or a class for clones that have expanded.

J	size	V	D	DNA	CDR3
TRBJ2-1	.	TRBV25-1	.	TGTGCCAGCAGTGTGCAGGGAGCTAATAATGAGCAGTTCTTC	CASSVQGANNEQFF
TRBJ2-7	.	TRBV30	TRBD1	TGTGCCTGGGGACAGGGGGCCTACGAGCAGTACTTC	CAWGQGAYEQYF
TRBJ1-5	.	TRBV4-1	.	TGCGCCAGCAGCCAAGCTGAGGCCTCGAGACAGCCCCAGCATTTT	CASSQAEASRQPQHF
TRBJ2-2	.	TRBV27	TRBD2	TGTGCCAGCAGCTTGTTAGCGGGGGGGCCGAGCACCGGGGAGCTGTTTTTT	CASSLLAGGPSTGELFF
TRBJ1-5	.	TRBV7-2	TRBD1	TGTGCCAGCAGCTTAGCCCTCGACAGGGATAAGCATTTT	CASSLALDRDKHF
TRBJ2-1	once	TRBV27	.	TGTGCCAGCAGTTTTGGGTGGTATGCGGGGGCTCGGAACAATGAGCAGTTCTTC	CASSFGWYAGARNNEQFF
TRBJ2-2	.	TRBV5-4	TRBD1	TGTGCCAGCAGCTTCCAGGGGGCGCTCACCGGGGAGCTGTTTTTT	CASSFQGALTGELFF
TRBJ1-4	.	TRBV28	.	TGTGCCAGCAGTTTTGGTCTAGGTGAAAAACTGTTTTTT	CASSFGLGEKLFF
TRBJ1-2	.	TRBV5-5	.	TGTGCCAGCAGCTTAGCATGGACAGCTAACTATGGCTACACCTTC	CASSLAWTANYGYTF
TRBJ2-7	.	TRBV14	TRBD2	TGTGCCAGCAGCCCCGCATCGGGGGGATTACGAGAGCAGTACTTC	CASSPASGGLREQYF
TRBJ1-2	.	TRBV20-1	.	TGCAGTGCCGACAGGATGTATGGCTACACCTTC	CSADRMYGYTF
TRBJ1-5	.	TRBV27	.	TGTGCCAGCAGTCTACGGAGTTATCAGCCCCAGCATTTT	CASSLRSYQPQHF
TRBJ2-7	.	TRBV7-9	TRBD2	TGTGCCAGCAGCTCCATCCCCGAACTAGCGGGAGCGGACTACGAGCAGTACTTC	CASSSIPELAGADYEQYF
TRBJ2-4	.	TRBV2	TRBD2	TGTGCCAGCTTACTAGCGGGAGTATCCAAAAACATTCAGTACTTC	CASLLAGVSKNIQYF
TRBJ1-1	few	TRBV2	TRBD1	TGTGCCAGCAGGGATCCGGGACAGGGAGAAGTCACTGAAGCTTTCTTT	CASRDPGQGEVTEAFF
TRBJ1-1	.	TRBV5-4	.	TGTGCCAGCAGCCCTTTTGGGGGCCAGCTAGCTTTCTTT	CASSPFGGQLAFF
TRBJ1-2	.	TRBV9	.	TGTGCCAGCAGCGTATGGGGGAAGAGCGATGGCTACACCTTC	CASSVWGKSDGYTF
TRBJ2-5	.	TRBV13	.	TGTGCCAGCAGCTTAGGCCAAGAGACCCAGTACTTC	CASSLGQETQYF
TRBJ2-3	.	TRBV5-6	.	TGTGCCAGCAGCTCAATAGCGGAGACAGATACGCAGTATTTT	CASSSIAETDTQYF
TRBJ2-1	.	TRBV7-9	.	TGTGCCAGCAGCTTAGATGACAATGAGCAGTTCTTC	CASSLDDNEQFF
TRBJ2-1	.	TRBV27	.	TGTGCCAGTGGACTTACTAGCTCCTACAATGAGCAGTTCTTC	CASGLTSSYNEQFF
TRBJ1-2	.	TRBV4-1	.	TGCGCCAGCAGCCAAAGCTTGACAGAAAGGGGTTATGGCTACACCTTC	CASSQSLTERGYGYTF
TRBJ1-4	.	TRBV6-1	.	TGTGCCAGCAGTGAATTAGTAACAGGGCTTAATGAAAAACTGTTTTTT	CASSELVTGLNEKLFF
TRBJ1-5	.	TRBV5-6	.	TGTGCCAGCAGCCTGCCCTCCCAGCCCCAGCATTTT	CASSLPSQPQHF
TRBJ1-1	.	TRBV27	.	TGTGCCAGCAGCGGGGGGGAGAACACTGAAGCTTTCTTT	CASSGGENTEAFF
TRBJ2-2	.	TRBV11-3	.	TGTGCCAGCAGCCCCGGCTCCGGGGAGCTGTTTTTT	CASSPGSGELFF
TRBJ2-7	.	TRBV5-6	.	TGTGCCAGCAGCTACGGTAGCTCCTACGAGCAGTACTTC	CASSYGSSYEQYF
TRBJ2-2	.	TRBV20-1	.	TGCAGAAGACGGAACCCCGGGGAGCTGTTTTTT	CRRRNPGELFF
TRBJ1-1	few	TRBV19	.	TGTGCCAGTAGTATATTGGGGAAAGCTGAAGCTTTCTTT	CASSILGKAEAFF
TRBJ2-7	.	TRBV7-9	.	TGTGCCAGCAGCTTTGGGGACGCTACCTACGAGCAGTACTTC	CASSFGDATYEQYF
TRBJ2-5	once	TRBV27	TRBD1	TGTGCCAGCAAACGGGAACAGGGGTTTCCCCAAGAGACCCAGTACTTC	CASKREQGFPQETQYF
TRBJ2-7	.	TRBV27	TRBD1	TGTGCCAGCGGAACCGGGACAGGGGTGCACGAGCAGTACTTC	CASGTGTGVHEQYF
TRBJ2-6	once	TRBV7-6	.	TGTGCCAGCAGCTTGGAACGGGGGGCCAACGTCCTGACTTTC	CASSLERGANVLTF
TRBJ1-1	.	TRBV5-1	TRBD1	TGCGCCAGCAGCCTCCGGGACAGGGGCACGAACACTGAAGCTTTCTTT	CASSLRDRGTNTEAFF
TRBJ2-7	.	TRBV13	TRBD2	TGTGCCAGCAGAAACCCTCCGGGACTAGCGATCTTC	CASRNPPGLAIF
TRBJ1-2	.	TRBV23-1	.	TGCGCCAGCCCCCTTTCACGGGTCACCTTC	CASPLSRVTF
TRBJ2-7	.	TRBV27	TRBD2	TGTGCCAGCAGTTTTCGGGGGGTCGGAGCCTACGAGCAGTACTTC	CASSFRGVGAYEQYF
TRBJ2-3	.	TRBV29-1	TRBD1	TGCAGCGTTGAAGGAGTGGACAGGGGCGCAGATACGCAGTATTTT	CSVEGVDRGADTQYF
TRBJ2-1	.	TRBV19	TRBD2	TGTGCCAGTCTAGGACTAGCGGGGAATGAGCAGTTCTTC	CASLGLAGNEQFF
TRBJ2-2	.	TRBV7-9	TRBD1	TGTGCCAGCAGCCTCGGGACAGCTAACGCCGGGGAGCTGTTTTTT	CASSLGTANAGELFF
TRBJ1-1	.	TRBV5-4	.	TGTGCCAGCAGCAGCCTGGGGGTGGGGACTGAAGCTTTCTTT	CASSSLGVGTEAFF
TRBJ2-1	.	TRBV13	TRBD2	TGTGCCAGCAGCTCGACTCAAATAGCGGGAGGGTCCTACAATGAGCAGTTCTTC	CASSSTQIAGGSYNEQFF
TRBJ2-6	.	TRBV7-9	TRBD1	TGTGCCAGCAGAGGAAAGGGACAGGCCAGCTCTGGGGCCAACGTCCTGACTTTC	CASRGKGQASSGANVLTF
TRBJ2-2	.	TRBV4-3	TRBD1	TGCGCCAGCAGCCAGGGACAGACCGGGGAGCTGTTTTTT	CASSQGQTGELFF
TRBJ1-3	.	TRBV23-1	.	TGCGCCAGCAGGGGTGTATATGGGCCCCCTCTGGGAAACACCATATATTTT	CASRGVYGPPLGNTIYF
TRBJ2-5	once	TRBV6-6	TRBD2	TGTGCCAGCGGAAGCGGGAAGGCTAAAGAGACCCAGTACTTC	CASGSGKAKETQYF
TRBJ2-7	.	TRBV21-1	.	TGTGCCAGCAGCTCTAAAGGAGGGAGGTATGGCCTCGAGCAGTACTTC	CASSSKGGRYGLEQYF
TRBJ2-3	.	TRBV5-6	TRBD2	TGTGCCAGCAGCTTCAATAGCGGGGTTGCAGATACGCAGTATTTT	CASSFNSGVADTQYF